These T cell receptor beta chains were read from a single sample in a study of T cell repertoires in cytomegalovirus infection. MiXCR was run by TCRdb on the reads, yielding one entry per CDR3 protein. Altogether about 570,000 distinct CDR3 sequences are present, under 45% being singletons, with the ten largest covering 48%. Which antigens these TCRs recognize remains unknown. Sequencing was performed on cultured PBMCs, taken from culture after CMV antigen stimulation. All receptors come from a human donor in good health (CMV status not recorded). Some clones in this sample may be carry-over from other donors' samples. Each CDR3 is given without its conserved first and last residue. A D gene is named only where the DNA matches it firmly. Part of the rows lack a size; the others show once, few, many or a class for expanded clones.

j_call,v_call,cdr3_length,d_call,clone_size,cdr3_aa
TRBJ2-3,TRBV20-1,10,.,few,SAPEPTDTQY
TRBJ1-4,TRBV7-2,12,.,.,ASSLKGSGEKLF
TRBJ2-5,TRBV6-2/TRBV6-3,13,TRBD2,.,ASSPTSGGQETQY
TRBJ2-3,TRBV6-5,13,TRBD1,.,ASRTRGLWRDTQY
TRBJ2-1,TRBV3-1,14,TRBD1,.,ASSPYQGQGLNEQF
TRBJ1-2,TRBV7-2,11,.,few,ASSSRLVGGYT
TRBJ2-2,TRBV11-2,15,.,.,ASSFTPLDRVTGELF
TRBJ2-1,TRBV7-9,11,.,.,ASSLALGTGQF
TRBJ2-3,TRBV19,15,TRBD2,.,ASRDRTSGLGGDTQY
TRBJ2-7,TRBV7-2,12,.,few,ASSLFASSYEQY
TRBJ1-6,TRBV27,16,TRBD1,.,ASSLGDRGGRRSSPLH
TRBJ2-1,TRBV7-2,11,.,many,ASSYRTANEQF
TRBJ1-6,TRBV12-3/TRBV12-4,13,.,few,ASSLEQIYNSPLH
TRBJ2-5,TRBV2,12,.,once,ASSGEVIEGSQY
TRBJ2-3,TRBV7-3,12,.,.,ASSILSMRDTQY
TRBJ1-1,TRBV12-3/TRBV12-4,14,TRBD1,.,ASSFNRGRGDTEAF
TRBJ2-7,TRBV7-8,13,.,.,ASSLGRGVTYEQY
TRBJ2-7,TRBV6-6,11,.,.,ASSRGAPYEQY
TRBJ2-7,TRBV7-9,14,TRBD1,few,ASSKGPGTAIYEQY
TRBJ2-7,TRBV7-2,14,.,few,ASSLVGRVSSYEQY
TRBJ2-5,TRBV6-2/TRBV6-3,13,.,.,ASSYSRTTTRTQY
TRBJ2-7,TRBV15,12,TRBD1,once,ATRVGQGDDEQY
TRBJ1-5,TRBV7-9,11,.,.,ASSRGPWEAQH
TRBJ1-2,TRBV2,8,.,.,ASRQAGLT
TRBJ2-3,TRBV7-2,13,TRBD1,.,ASSMTGQITDTQY
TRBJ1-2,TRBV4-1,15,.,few,ASSQDNAEGVNYGYT
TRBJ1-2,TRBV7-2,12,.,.,ASTKTAGDYGYT
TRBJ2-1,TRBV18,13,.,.,ASSPPSERSALGF
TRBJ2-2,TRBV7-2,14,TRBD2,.,ASSLVGTSGSGELF
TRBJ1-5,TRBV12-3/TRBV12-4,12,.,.,ASSLTGNNQPQH
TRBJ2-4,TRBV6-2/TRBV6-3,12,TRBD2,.,ASRPAGNKNIQY
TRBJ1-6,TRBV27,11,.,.,ASSWTNNSPLH
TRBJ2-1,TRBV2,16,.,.,ASRDTGAQESKVNEQF
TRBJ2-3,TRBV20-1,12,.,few,SARWVGDQETQY
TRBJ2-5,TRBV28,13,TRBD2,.,ASSVTSGEQETQY
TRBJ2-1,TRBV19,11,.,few,ASRRQLYNEQF